This TCR beta chain is drawn from a study of CD8+ T cells in alopecia areata. In the study overall: The drug, oral tofacitinib, was given to treated patients at 5 to 10 mg twice daily. Broader study findings: Numerous expanded lesional clones remained in scalp and blood during tofacitinib. An increase in clonality over normal scalp was evident in lesional scalp, especially alopecia totalis/universalis.

Treatment defined: oral pan-JAK inhibitor, 5-10 mg twice daily. As concerns this clone: No antigen is known for it.

The sequencing template was cDNA reverse transcribed from extracted RNA. Clones were read by immunoSEQ multiplex PCR, and TCRdb kept only the in-frame ones, dropping some. Of a few hundred thousand clones detected, approximately 38% appear once; the ten largest clones hold around 0.48%. The CDR3 length is 15 residues. The germline CDR1 and CDR2 sequences are SQVTM and ANQGSEA. V lost 7 bases and J 0 bases, leaving 18 bases between the germline ends. The TCR comes from a human donor with alopecia areata. Sequenced here: CD4+ T cells sorted from blood, sampled at week 34, from a patient treated with tofacitinib. The V gene is TRBV29-1, the J gene TRBJ1-1, with D possibly matching TRBD1 (5 bases). CDR3 amino acids: CSARIAGQMNTEAFF. DNA of the CDR3: TGCAGCGCCCGAATCGCGGGGCAGATGAACACTGAAGCTTTCTTT.